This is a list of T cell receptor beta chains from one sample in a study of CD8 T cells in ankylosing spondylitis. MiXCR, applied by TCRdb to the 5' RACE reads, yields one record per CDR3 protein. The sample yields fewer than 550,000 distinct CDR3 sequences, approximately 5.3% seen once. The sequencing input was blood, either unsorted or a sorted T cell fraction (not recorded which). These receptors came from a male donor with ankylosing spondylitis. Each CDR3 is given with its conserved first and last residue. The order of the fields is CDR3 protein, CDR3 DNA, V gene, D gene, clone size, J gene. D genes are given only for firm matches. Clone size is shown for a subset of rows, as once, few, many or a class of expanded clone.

CDR3 protein: CASSPSNGHTASSYNEQFF
CDR3 DNA: TGTGCCAGCAGCCCATCAAACGGCCACACCGCTAGCTCCTACAATGAGCAGTTCTTC
V gene: TRBV7-6
D gene: NA
clone size: many
J gene: TRBJ2-1

CDR3 protein: CASSFAGVGNEQFF
CDR3 DNA: TGTGCCAGCAGCTTTGCGGGAGTAGGGAATGAGCAGTTCTTC
V gene: TRBV7-8
D gene: TRBD2
clone size: many
J gene: TRBJ2-1

CDR3 protein: CASSFGGTGELFF
CDR3 DNA: TGTGCCAGCAGCTTTGGGGGAACCGGGGAGCTGTTTTTT
V gene: TRBV7-9
D gene: NA
clone size: many
J gene: TRBJ2-2

CDR3 protein: CASSQERAREQYF
CDR3 DNA: TGCGCCAGCAGCCAAGAGAGGGCCCGCGAGCAGTACTTC
V gene: TRBV4-1
D gene: NA
clone size: many
J gene: TRBJ2-7

CDR3 protein: CASSQAARGGYGYTF
CDR3 DNA: TGCGCCAGCAGCCAAGCCGCGAGGGGTGGATATGGCTACACCTTC
V gene: TRBV4-3
D gene: NA
clone size: many
J gene: TRBJ1-2

CDR3 protein: CASSLAPKQGAPRFF
CDR3 DNA: TGTGCCAGCAGCTTAGCGCCTAAACAGGGGGCTCCGAGGTTCTTC
V gene: TRBV13
D gene: TRBD1
clone size: many
J gene: TRBJ2-1

CDR3 protein: CASSYAGRGYEQYF
CDR3 DNA: TGTGCCAGCAGTTATGCCGGACGAGGATACGAGCAGTACTTC
V gene: TRBV6-5
D gene: NA
clone size: many
J gene: TRBJ2-7

CDR3 protein: CASSLTGVHGEKLFF
CDR3 DNA: TGCGCCAGCAGCTTAACAGGGGTTCACGGTGAAAAACTGTTTTTT
V gene: TRBV4-3
D gene: TRBD1
clone size: many
J gene: TRBJ1-4

CDR3 protein: CAISAGITYEQYF
CDR3 DNA: TGTGCCATCAGTGCCGGGATTACCTACGAGCAGTACTTC
V gene: TRBV10-3
D gene: NA
clone size: many
J gene: TRBJ2-7

CDR3 protein: CASSLYYPNTGELFF
CDR3 DNA: TGTGCCAGCAGTTTGTACTACCCGAACACCGGGGAGCTGTTTTTT
V gene: TRBV12-3/TRBV12-4
D gene: NA
clone size: many
J gene: TRBJ2-2

CDR3 protein: CASSQQTGGYGYTF
CDR3 DNA: TGCGCCAGCAGCCAGCAGACAGGAGGATATGGCTACACCTTC
V gene: TRBV4-3
D gene: NA
clone size: NA
J gene: TRBJ1-2

CDR3 protein: CASSRGQGDTYEQYF
CDR3 DNA: TGCGCCAGCAGCCGCGGACAGGGAGACACCTACGAGCAGTACTTC
V gene: TRBV4-3
D gene: TRBD1
clone size: many
J gene: TRBJ2-7

CDR3 protein: CASSLYYGGSLNSPLHF
CDR3 DNA: TGTGCCAGCAGCTTGTATTATGGGGGATCTTTAAATTCACCCCTCCACTTT
V gene: TRBV7-2
D gene: NA
clone size: many
J gene: TRBJ1-6

CDR3 protein: CASSLPLVNTEAFF
CDR3 DNA: TGTGCCAGCAGCTTACCCCTCGTGAACACTGAAGCTTTCTTT
V gene: TRBV7-2
D gene: NA
clone size: many
J gene: TRBJ1-1

CDR3 protein: CASSFPGHSTF
CDR3 DNA: TGTGCCAGCAGTTTCCCCGGACACAGCACCTTC
V gene: TRBV28
D gene: NA
clone size: many
J gene: TRBJ1-2

CDR3 protein: CASSLSLAGSNNEQFF
CDR3 DNA: TGTGCCAGCAGTTTATCGCTAGCGGGGTCAAACAATGAGCAGTTCTTC
V gene: TRBV27
D gene: TRBD2
clone size: many
J gene: TRBJ2-1

CDR3 protein: CASSFGTSGYNEQFF
CDR3 DNA: TGTGCCAGCAGCTTCGGGACTAGCGGGTACAATGAGCAGTTCTTC
V gene: TRBV5-1
D gene: TRBD2
clone size: many
J gene: TRBJ2-1

CDR3 protein: CASSLPSGRAGEQFF
CDR3 DNA: TGCGCCAGCAGCTTGCCTAGCGGGAGGGCGGGTGAGCAGTTCTTC
V gene: TRBV5-1
D gene: TRBD2
clone size: few
J gene: TRBJ2-1

CDR3 protein: CASSYSRGHGYTF
CDR3 DNA: TGTGCCAGCAGTTATTCCAGGGGACATGGCTACACCTTC
V gene: TRBV6-6
D gene: NA
clone size: few
J gene: TRBJ1-2

CDR3 protein: CAWGLLNTEAFF
CDR3 DNA: TGTGCCTGGGGACTCCTGAACACTGAAGCTTTCTTT
V gene: TRBV30
D gene: NA
clone size: once
J gene: TRBJ1-1

CDR3 protein: CASSLALGQGAETQYF
CDR3 DNA: TGTGCCAGCAGCTTAGCTCTCGGACAGGGTGCAGAGACCCAGTACTTC
V gene: TRBV7-9
D gene: TRBD1
clone size: many
J gene: TRBJ2-5

CDR3 protein: CSARVGPRNTEAFF
CDR3 DNA: TGCAGTGCTAGAGTCGGGCCGAGGAACACTGAAGCTTTCTTT
V gene: TRBV20-1
D gene: NA
clone size: NA
J gene: TRBJ1-1

CDR3 protein: CSVTRVDFGSDTQYF
CDR3 DNA: TGCAGTGTAACGAGGGTGGATTTTGGATCGGATACGCAGTATTTT
V gene: TRBV20-1
D gene: NA
clone size: few
J gene: TRBJ2-3

CDR3 protein: CASSSKGTLQETQYF
CDR3 DNA: TGTGCCAGCAGCTCAAAGGGGACTCTGCAAGAGACCCAGTACTTC
V gene: TRBV7-9
D gene: NA
clone size: many
J gene: TRBJ2-5

CDR3 protein: CASSVVSLNYGYTF
CDR3 DNA: TGTGCCAGCAGCGTAGTCAGTCTCAACTATGGCTACACCTTC
V gene: TRBV9
D gene: NA
clone size: many
J gene: TRBJ1-2

CDR3 protein: CASSLGEINTGELFF
CDR3 DNA: TGCGCCAGCAGCTTGGGAGAGATAAACACCGGGGAGCTGTTTTTT
V gene: TRBV5-1
D gene: NA
clone size: NA
J gene: TRBJ2-2

CDR3 protein: CATGQYREAFF
CDR3 DNA: TGTGCCACCGGACAGTACCGCGAAGCTTTCTTT
V gene: TRBV6-2/TRBV6-3
D gene: NA
clone size: many
J gene: TRBJ1-1

CDR3 protein: CSVGDIGTDNGNTIYF
CDR3 DNA: TGCAGCGTCGGGGACATAGGGACTGATAATGGAAACACCATATATTTT
V gene: TRBV29-1
D gene: NA
clone size: many
J gene: TRBJ1-3

CDR3 protein: CSARDQATNEKLFF
CDR3 DNA: TGCAGTGCGAGAGACCAAGCAACTAATGAAAAACTGTTTTTT
V gene: TRBV20-1
D gene: NA
clone size: many
J gene: TRBJ1-4

CDR3 protein: CSARRAAGNTIYF
CDR3 DNA: TGCAGTGCTAGACGGGCAGCTGGAAACACCATATATTTT
V gene: TRBV20-1
D gene: NA
clone size: many
J gene: TRBJ1-3

CDR3 protein: CASSHLSQGAYNEQFF
CDR3 DNA: TGTGCCAGCAGCCACCTTTCACAGGGGGCGTACAATGAGCAGTTCTTC
V gene: TRBV14
D gene: TRBD1
clone size: many
J gene: TRBJ2-1

CDR3 protein: CASNDRGPYNEQFF
CDR3 DNA: TGTGCCAGCAACGACAGGGGGCCTTACAATGAGCAGTTCTTC
V gene: TRBV7-9
D gene: TRBD1
clone size: NA
J gene: TRBJ2-1

CDR3 protein: CATSRDRRRVGLTLHEQYF
CDR3 DNA: TGTGCCACCAGCAGAGATCGGCGGCGCGTGGGCCTTACTTTACACGAGCAGTACTTC
V gene: TRBV15
D gene: NA
clone size: many
J gene: TRBJ2-7

CDR3 protein: CSARDKRTGYVGELFF
CDR3 DNA: TGCAGTGCTAGAGATAAAAGGACAGGTTACGTCGGGGAGCTGTTTTTT
V gene: TRBV20-1
D gene: TRBD1
clone size: many
J gene: TRBJ2-2

CDR3 protein: CSANYRGRINEQFF
CDR3 DNA: TGCAGTGCTAATTACAGGGGGCGGATCAATGAGCAGTTCTTC
V gene: TRBV20-1
D gene: TRBD1
clone size: many
J gene: TRBJ2-1

CDR3 protein: CSAFPDSQETQYF
CDR3 DNA: TGCAGTGCCTTCCCGGACAGCCAAGAGACCCAGTACTTC
V gene: TRBV20-1
D gene: NA
clone size: many
J gene: TRBJ2-5

CDR3 protein: CAIIRGQFEAFF
CDR3 DNA: TGTGCCATCATCCGGGGACAGTTCGAAGCTTTCTTT
V gene: TRBV12-3/TRBV12-4
D gene: TRBD1
clone size: NA
J gene: TRBJ1-1

CDR3 protein: CASSQPGQGAGYTF
CDR3 DNA: TGTGCCAGCAGCCAACCCGGACAGGGAGCTGGCTACACCTTC
V gene: TRBV4-2
D gene: TRBD1
clone size: many
J gene: TRBJ1-2

CDR3 protein: CSAGQDYNSPLHF
CDR3 DNA: TGCAGTGCTGGACAGGACTATAATTCACCCCTCCACTTT
V gene: TRBV20-1
D gene: TRBD1
clone size: many
J gene: TRBJ1-6

CDR3 protein: CASSSFGRNNEQFF
CDR3 DNA: TGTGCCAGCAGCTCCTTCGGGAGGAACAATGAGCAGTTCTTC
V gene: TRBV7-9
D gene: TRBD2
clone size: many
J gene: TRBJ2-1

CDR3 protein: CASSPGGPWGYTF
CDR3 DNA: TGTGCCAGCAGCCCCGGGGGACCTTGGGGCTACACCTTC
V gene: TRBV4-2
D gene: NA
clone size: many
J gene: TRBJ1-2

CDR3 protein: CASKASLSYNEQFF
CDR3 DNA: TGTGCCAGCAAGGCGTCCCTCTCCTACAATGAGCAGTTCTTC
V gene: TRBV6-1
D gene: NA
clone size: NA
J gene: TRBJ2-1

CDR3 protein: CSAPGLAARETQYF
CDR3 DNA: TGCAGTGCCCCTGGGCTAGCGGCGAGAGAGACCCAGTACTTC
V gene: TRBV20-1
D gene: TRBD2
clone size: NA
J gene: TRBJ2-5

CDR3 protein: CASSLLGTSTDTQYF
CDR3 DNA: TGTGCCAGCAGTCTTTTGGGGACTAGCACAGATACGCAGTATTTT
V gene: TRBV12-3/TRBV12-4
D gene: NA
clone size: many
J gene: TRBJ2-3

CDR3 protein: CASSPDMSEPQFF
CDR3 DNA: TGTGCCAGCAGCCCGGACATGTCCGAACCGCAGTTCTTC
V gene: TRBV7-9
D gene: NA
clone size: many
J gene: TRBJ2-1

CDR3 protein: CASSFRQNSYNEQFF
CDR3 DNA: TGTGCCAGCAGCTTCCGACAGAACTCCTACAATGAGCAGTTCTTC
V gene: TRBV7-6
D gene: NA
clone size: many
J gene: TRBJ2-1

CDR3 protein: CSARGEGVILAKNIQYF
CDR3 DNA: TGCAGTGCTAGAGGGGAAGGAGTTATTCTAGCCAAAAACATTCAGTACTTC
V gene: TRBV20-1
D gene: NA
clone size: NA
J gene: TRBJ2-4

CDR3 protein: CASSSPGPLMNTEAFF
CDR3 DNA: TGTGCCAGCAGCTCGCCGGGACCGCTTATGAACACTGAAGCTTTCTTT
V gene: TRBV7-2
D gene: NA
clone size: many
J gene: TRBJ1-1

CDR3 protein: CASSPGTSGYDNEQFF
CDR3 DNA: TGTGCTAGCAGCCCGGGGACTAGCGGGTATGACAATGAGCAGTTCTTC
V gene: TRBV7-7
D gene: TRBD2
clone size: many
J gene: TRBJ2-1

CDR3 protein: CASRDIQGERETQYF
CDR3 DNA: TGTGCCAGCAGGGACATACAGGGGGAGAGGGAGACCCAGTACTTC
V gene: TRBV12-3/TRBV12-4
D gene: TRBD1
clone size: many
J gene: TRBJ2-5

CDR3 protein: CSAPPGSGRREQYF
CDR3 DNA: TGCAGTGCTCCCCCGGGTAGCGGGAGGCGGGAGCAGTACTTC
V gene: TRBV20-1
D gene: TRBD2
clone size: many
J gene: TRBJ2-7

CDR3 protein: CASSTGTSGSGYEQYF
CDR3 DNA: TGTGCCAGCAGCACCGGGACTAGCGGGAGCGGGTACGAGCAGTACTTC
V gene: TRBV6-1
D gene: TRBD2
clone size: few
J gene: TRBJ2-7

CDR3 protein: CASSQSSWTTYTGELFF
CDR3 DNA: TGCGCCAGCAGCCAATCTTCTTGGACTACCTACACCGGGGAGCTGTTTTTT
V gene: TRBV4-3
D gene: NA
clone size: many
J gene: TRBJ2-2

CDR3 protein: CSAGQRDYGYTF
CDR3 DNA: TGCAGCGCGGGACAGAGAGACTATGGCTACACCTTC
V gene: TRBV29-1
D gene: TRBD1
clone size: many
J gene: TRBJ1-2

CDR3 protein: CASGTGAQETQYF
CDR3 DNA: TGTGCCAGCGGGACAGGGGCCCAAGAGACCCAGTACTTC
V gene: TRBV7-8
D gene: TRBD1
clone size: many
J gene: TRBJ2-5

CDR3 protein: CASSDQVAATDTQYF
CDR3 DNA: TGTGCCAGCAGTGATCAAGTTGCAGCGACAGATACGCAGTATTTT
V gene: TRBV25-1
D gene: NA
clone size: many
J gene: TRBJ2-3

CDR3 protein: CASSHPGQHNEQFF
CDR3 DNA: TGTGCCAGCAGCCACCCTGGACAGCACAATGAGCAGTTCTTC
V gene: TRBV4-2
D gene: NA
clone size: many
J gene: TRBJ2-1